This T cell receptor beta chain was observed in a study of tumor-infiltrating lymphocytes in localized non-small cell lung cancer. Study-level background: The cohort mixed smokers and never-smokers, several histologies, and some post-neoadjuvant-chemotherapy samples.

Note on this clone: Its antigen remains unknown.

V lost 4 bases and J 4 bases, leaving 13 bases between the germline ends. The CDR3 consists of 14 residues. Germline lookup yields CDR1 LGHNA and CDR2 YNFKEQ. General observations from the study: TCR sequencing covered a subset of patients with enough tissue. Technical variation could not be separated from intratumor heterogeneity here. TCRbeta sequencing showed higher T cell infiltration in tumors than uninvolved lung.

Assay: immunoSEQ multiplex PCR; the TCRdb copy retains only in-frame clones and omits some. The sample lists over 10,000 clones; 55% to 75% were seen once. Source material: lung tumor tissue. The chain links TRBV4-2 to TRBJ1-1; D possibly corresponds to TRBD1 (5 bases). The clonotype comes from a human donor with non-small cell lung cancer. CDR3 sequence: CASSLQVGGTEAFF. CDR3 in DNA: TGTGCCAGCAGCCTGCAGGTCGGGGGCACTGAAGCTTTCTTT.